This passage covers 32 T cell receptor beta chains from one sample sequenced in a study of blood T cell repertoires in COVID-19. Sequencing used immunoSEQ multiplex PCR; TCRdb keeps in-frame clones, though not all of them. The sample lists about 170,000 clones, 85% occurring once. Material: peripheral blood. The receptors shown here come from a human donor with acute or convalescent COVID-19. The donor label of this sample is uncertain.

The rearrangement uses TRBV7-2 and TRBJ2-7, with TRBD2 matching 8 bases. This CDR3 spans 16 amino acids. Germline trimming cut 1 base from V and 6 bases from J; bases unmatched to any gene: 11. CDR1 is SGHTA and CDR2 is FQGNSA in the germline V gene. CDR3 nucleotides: TGTGCCAGCAGCTTAGGGTTTGCGGGGGGCCGAACCGAGCAGTACTTC. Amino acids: CASSLGFAGGRTEQYF.

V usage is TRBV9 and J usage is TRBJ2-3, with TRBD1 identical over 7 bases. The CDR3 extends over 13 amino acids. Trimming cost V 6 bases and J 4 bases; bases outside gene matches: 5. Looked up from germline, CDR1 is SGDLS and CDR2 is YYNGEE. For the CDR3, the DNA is TGTGCCAGCAAAGGGGGCGCATCAGATACGCAGTATTTT. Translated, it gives CASKGGASDTQYF.

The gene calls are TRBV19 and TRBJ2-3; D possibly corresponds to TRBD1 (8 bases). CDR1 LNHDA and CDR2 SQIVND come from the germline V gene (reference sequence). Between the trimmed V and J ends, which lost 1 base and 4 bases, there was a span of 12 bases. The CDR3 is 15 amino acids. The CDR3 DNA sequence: TGTGCCAGTAGTATAGGGACAGGGAGGGCAGATACGCAGTATTTT. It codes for CASSIGTGRADTQYF.

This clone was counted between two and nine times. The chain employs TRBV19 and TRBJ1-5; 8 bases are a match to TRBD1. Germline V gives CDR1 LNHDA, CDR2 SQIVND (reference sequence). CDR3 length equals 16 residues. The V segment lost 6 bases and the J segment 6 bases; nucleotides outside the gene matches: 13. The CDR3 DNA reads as TGTGCCAGTAGCCCCAGAAGCCGGACAGGGATTCAGCCCCAGCATTTT. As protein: CASSPRSRTGIQPQHF.

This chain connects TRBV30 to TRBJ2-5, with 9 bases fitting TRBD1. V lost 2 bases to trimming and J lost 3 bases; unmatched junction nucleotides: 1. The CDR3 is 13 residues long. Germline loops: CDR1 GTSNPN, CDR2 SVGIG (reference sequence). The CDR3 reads CAWSRDREETQYF. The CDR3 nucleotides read TGTGCCTGGAGTCGGGACAGGGAAGAGACCCAGTACTTC.

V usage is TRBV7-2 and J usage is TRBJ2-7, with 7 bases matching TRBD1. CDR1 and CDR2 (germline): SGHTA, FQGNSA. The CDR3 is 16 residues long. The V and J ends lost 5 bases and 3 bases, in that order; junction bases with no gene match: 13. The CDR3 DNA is TGTGCCAGCAGCGTGACAGGGACCCAAGACTACTACGAGCAGTACTTC. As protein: CASSVTGTQDYYEQYF.

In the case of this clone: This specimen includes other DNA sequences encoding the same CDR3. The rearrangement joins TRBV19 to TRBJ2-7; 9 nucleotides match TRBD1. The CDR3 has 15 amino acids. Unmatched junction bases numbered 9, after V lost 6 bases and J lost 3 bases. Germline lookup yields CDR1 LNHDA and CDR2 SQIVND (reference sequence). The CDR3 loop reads CASSHGGTGNYEQYF. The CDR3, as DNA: TGTGCCAGTAGCCACGGAGGGACAGGGAACTACGAGCAGTACTTC. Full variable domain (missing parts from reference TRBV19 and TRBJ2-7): DGGITQSPKYLFRKEGQNVTLSCEQNLNHDAMYWYRQDPGQGLRLIYYSQIVNDFQKGDIAEGYSVSREKKESFPLTVTSAQKNPTAFYLCASSHGGTGNYEQYFGPGTRLTVT.

This CDR3 reads CASSLENSRGLLQFF. CDR3 coding DNA: TGTGCCAGCAGCTTAGAAAACTCCCGGGGTCTCCTCCAGTTCTTC. The V and J genes are TRBV11-2 and TRBJ2-1; D is possibly TRBD2 (5 bases). This CDR3 is built from 15 residues. Deletions cut 0 bases from V and 13 bases from J, with 19 bases between. In germline, CDR1 is SGHAT, CDR2 FQNNGV.

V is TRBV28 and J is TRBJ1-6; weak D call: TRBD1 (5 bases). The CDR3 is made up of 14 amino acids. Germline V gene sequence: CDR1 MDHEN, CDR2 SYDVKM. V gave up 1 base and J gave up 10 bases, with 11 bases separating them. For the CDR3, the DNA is TGTGCCAGCAGTTTATCCAAGCGGGGGTCACCCCTCCACTTT. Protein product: CASSLSKRGSPLHF.

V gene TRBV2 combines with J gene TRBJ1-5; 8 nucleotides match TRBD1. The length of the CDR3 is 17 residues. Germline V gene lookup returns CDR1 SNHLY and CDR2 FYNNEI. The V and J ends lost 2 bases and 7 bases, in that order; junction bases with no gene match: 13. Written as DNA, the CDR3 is TGTGCCAGCAGTGAATTCCCGACAGGGGTTGTGGGGCAGCCCCAGCATTTT. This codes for CASSEFPTGVVGQPQHF.

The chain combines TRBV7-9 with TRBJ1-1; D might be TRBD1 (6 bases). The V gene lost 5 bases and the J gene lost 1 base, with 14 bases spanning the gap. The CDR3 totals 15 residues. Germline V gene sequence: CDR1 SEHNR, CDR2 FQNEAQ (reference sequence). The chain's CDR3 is CASSQIGGSNTEAFF. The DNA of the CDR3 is TGTGCCAGCAGCCAAATAGGGGGATCGAACACTGAAGCTTTCTTT.

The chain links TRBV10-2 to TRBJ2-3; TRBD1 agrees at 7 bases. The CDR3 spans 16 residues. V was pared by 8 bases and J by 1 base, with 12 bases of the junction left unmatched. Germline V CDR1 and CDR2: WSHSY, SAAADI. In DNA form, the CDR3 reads TGCGCCAGCCAATGGGACAGTTCTTACGGCACAGATACGCAGTATTTT. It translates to CASQWDSSYGTDTQYF.

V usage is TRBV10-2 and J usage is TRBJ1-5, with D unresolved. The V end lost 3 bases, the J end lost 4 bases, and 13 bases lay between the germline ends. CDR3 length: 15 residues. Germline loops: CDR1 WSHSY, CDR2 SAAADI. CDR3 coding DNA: TGCGCCAGCAGTGAAGGTCAGACACCAAATCAGCCCCAGCATTTT. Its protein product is CASSEGQTPNQPQHF.

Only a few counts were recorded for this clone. The CDR3 coding sequence is TGTGCCAGCAGCTTTGGAATGGGGAGTCACTATGGCTACACCTTC. Translated, it gives CASSFGMGSHYGYTF. The chain couples TRBV5-6 to TRBJ1-2, with no clear D. Trimming cost V 2 bases and J 3 bases, with 14 bases left between them. The CDR3 contains 15 residues. From germline, CDR1 is SGHDT and CDR2 YYEEEE.

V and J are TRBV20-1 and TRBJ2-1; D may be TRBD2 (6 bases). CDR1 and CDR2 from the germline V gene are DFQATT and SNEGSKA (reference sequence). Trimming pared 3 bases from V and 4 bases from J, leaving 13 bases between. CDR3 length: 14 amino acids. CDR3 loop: CSASSGPAYNEQFF. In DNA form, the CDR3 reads TGCAGTGCTAGTAGCGGACCTGCTTACAATGAGCAGTTCTTC.

The CDR3 sequence is CASSSSGNPPEQYF. CDR3 nucleotide sequence: TGTGCCAGCAGCTCCTCCGGGAACCCCCCCGAGCAGTACTTC. This chain connects TRBV5-4 to TRBJ2-7, with D possibly matching TRBD2 (5 bases). The CDR3 totals 14 residues. Germline V gene data show CDR1 as SGHNT and CDR2 as YYREEE (reference sequence). With 3 bases removed from V and 6 bases from J, the gap between germline ends came to 16 bases.

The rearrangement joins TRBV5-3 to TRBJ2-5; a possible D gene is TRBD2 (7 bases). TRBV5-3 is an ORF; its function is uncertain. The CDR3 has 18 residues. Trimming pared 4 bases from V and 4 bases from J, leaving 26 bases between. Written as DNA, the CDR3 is TGTGCCAGAAGCCCGAATCTTCGGACAGCGGGGACGGTAGAGACCCAGTACTTC. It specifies CARSPNLRTAGTVETQYF.

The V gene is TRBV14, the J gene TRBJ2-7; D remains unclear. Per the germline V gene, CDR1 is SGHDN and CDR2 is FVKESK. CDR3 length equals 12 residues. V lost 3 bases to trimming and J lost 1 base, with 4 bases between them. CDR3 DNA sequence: TGTGCCAGCAGCCACCTGTCCTACGAGCAGTACTTC. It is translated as CASSHLSYEQYF.

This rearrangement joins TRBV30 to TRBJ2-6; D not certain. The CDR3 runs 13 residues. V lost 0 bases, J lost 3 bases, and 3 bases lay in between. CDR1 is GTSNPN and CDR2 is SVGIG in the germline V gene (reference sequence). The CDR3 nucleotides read TGTGCCTGGAGTGTCTTTGGGGCCAACGTCCTGACTTTC. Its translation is CAWSVFGANVLTF. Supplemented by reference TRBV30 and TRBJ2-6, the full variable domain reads SQTIHQWPATLVQPVGSPLSLECTVEGTSNPNLYWYRQAAGRGLQLLFYSVGIGQISSEVPQNLSASRPQDRQFILSSKKLLLSDSGFYLCAWSVFGANVLTFGAGSRLTVL.

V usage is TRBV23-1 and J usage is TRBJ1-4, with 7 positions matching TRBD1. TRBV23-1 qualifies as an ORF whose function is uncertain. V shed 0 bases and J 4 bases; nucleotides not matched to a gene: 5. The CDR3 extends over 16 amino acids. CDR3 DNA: TGCGCCAGCAGTCAATCATTAGGGACAGATAATGAAAAACTGTTTTTT. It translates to CASSQSLGTDNEKLFF.

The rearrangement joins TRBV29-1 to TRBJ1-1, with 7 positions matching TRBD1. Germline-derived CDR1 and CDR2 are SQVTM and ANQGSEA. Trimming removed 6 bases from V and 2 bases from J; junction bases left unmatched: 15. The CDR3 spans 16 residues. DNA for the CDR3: TGCAGCGTCAAACAGGGGAACCCACCCCTTAACACTGAAGCTTTCTTT. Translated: CSVKQGNPPLNTEAFF.

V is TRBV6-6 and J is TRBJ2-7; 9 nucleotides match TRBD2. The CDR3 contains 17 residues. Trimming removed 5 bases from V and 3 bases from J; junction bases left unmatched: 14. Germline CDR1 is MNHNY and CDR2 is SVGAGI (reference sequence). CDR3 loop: CASSPGLASDLYYEQYF. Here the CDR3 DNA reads TGTGCCAGCAGTCCTGGACTAGCGTCAGACCTCTACTACGAGCAGTACTTC.

Here the CDR3 reads CASRGIEASYEQYF. CDR3 nucleotides: TGTGCCAGCCGAGGGATTGAGGCCTCCTACGAGCAGTACTTC. V and J are TRBV2 and TRBJ2-7; D is possibly TRBD2 (5 bases). Germline CDR1 reads SNHLY; CDR2 reads FYNNEI. The CDR3 is 14 amino acids. The V end lost 8 bases, the J end lost 0 bases, and 14 bases lay between the germline ends.

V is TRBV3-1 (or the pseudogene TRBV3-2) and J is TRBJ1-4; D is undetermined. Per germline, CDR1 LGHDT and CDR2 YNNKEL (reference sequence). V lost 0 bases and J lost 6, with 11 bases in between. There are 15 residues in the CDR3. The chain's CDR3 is CASSQEAGADEKLFF. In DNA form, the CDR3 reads TGTGCCAGCAGCCAAGAAGCGGGCGCAGATGAAAAACTGTTTTTT.

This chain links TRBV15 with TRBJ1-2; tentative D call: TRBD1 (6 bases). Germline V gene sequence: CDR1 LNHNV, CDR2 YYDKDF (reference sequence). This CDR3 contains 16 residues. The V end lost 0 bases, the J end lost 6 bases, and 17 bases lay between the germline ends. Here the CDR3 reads CATSRDPTGIPDGYTF. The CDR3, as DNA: TGTGCCACCAGCAGAGATCCTACAGGGATCCCAGATGGCTACACCTTC.

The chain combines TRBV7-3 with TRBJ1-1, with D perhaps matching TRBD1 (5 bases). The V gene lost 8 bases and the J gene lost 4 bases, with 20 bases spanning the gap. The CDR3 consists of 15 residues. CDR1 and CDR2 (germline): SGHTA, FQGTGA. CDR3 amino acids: CASHVQGGRGTEAFF. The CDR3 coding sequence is TGTGCCAGCCACGTGCAGGGTGGAAGGGGCACTGAAGCTTTCTTT.

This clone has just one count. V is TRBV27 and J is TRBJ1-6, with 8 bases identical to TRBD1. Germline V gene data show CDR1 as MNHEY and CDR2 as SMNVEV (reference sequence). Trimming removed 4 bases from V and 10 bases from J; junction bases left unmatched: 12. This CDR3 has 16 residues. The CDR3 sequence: CASSSAWDRRSSPLHF. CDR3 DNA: TGTGCCAGCAGTTCCGCTTGGGACAGGAGAAGCTCACCCCTCCACTTT.

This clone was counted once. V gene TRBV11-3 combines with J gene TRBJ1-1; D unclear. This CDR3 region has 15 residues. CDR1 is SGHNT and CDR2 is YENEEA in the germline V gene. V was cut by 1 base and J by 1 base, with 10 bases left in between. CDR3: CASSLAPVRNTEAFF. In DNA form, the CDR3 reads TGTGCCAGCAGCTTAGCCCCGGTTAGGAACACTGAAGCTTTCTTT.

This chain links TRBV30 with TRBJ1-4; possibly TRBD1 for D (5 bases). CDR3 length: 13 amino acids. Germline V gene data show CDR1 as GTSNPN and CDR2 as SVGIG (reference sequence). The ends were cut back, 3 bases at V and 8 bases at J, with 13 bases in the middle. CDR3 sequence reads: CAWSRQKGEKLFF. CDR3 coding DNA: TGTGCCTGGAGCCGACAAAAGGGGGAAAAACTGTTTTTT.

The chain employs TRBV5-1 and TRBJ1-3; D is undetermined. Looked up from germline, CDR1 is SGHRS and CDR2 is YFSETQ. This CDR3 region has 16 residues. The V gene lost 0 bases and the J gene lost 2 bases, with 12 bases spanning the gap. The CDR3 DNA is TGCGCCAGCAGCTTGGCCGGGAGGGCCGCTGGAAACACCATATATTTT. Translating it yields CASSLAGRAAGNTIYF.

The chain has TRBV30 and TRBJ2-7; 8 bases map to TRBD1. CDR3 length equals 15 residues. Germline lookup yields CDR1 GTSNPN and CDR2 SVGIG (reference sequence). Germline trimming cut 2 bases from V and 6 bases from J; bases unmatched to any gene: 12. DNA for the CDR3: TGTGCCTGGAGTCCGACCAGGGGGCCTCCCTTCGAGCAGTACTTC. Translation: CAWSPTRGPPFEQYF. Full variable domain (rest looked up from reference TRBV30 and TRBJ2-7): SQTIHQWPATLVQPVGSPLSLECTVEGTSNPNLYWYRQAAGRGLQLLFYSVGIGQISSEVPQNLSASRPQDRQFILSSKKLLLSDSGFYLCAWSPTRGPPFEQYFGPGTRLTVT.

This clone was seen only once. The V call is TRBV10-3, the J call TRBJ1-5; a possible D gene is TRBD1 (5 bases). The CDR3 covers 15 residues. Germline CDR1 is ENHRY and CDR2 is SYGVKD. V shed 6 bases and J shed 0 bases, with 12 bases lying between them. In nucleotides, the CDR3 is TGTGCCATCAGCCGAGAGACAGCTAGCAATCAGCCCCAGCATTTT. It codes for CAISRETASNQPQHF.